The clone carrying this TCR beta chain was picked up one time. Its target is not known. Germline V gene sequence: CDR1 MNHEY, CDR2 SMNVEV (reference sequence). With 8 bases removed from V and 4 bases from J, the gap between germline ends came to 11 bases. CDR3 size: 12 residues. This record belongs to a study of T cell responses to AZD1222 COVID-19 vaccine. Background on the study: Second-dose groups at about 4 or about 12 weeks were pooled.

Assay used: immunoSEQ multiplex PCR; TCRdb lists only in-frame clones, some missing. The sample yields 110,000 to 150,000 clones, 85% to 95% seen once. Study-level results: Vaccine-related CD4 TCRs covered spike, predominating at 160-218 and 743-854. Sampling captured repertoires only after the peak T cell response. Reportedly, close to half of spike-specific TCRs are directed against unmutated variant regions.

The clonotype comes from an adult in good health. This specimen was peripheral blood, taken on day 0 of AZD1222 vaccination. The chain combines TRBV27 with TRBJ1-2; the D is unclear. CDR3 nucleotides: TGTGCCAGCCGGGAGGCCCTCTATGGCTACACCTTC. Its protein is CASREALYGYTF.